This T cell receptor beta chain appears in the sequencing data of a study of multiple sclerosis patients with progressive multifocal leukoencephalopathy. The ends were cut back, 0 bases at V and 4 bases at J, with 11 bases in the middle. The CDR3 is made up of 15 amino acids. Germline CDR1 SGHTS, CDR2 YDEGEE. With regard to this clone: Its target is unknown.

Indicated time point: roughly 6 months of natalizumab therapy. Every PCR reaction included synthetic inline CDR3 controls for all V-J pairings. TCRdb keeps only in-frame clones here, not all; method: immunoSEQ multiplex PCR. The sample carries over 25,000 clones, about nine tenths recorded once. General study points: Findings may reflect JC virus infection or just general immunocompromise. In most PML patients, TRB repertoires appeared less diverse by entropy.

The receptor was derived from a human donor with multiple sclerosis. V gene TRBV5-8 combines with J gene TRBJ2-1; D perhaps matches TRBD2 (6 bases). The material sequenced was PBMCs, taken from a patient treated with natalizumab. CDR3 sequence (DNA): TGTGCCAGCAGCTTGGTGCGGAGGGAGTACAATGAGCAGTTCTTC. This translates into CASSLVRREYNEQFF.